This T cell receptor (beta chain) was recovered during a study of CD8 T cells in Susac syndrome. The study, taken as a whole, reports: In Susac syndrome, CD4+ T cell repertoires lacked any clonal expansion.

An input of roughly 0.45 to 1 ug of RNA was subjected to reverse transcription using random hexamers. TCRdb re-analysed the immunoSEQ multiplex PCR reads in MiXCR, keeping a single row per CDR3 protein. The table includes hundreds of thousands of distinct CDR3 sequences, roughly 95% detected once. A word on this clonotype: Its target is unknown.

Source material: CD4+ T cells from PBMCs. This TCR was sampled from a human donor with Susac syndrome.

The CDR3 sequence is CATSDSAVGGGNEQFF. In DNA form, the CDR3 reads TGTGCCACCAGTGACTCCGCCGTTGGGGGCGGGAATGAGCAGTTCTTC. V is TRBV24-1 and J is TRBJ2-1, with D possibly matching TRBD1 (6 bases). Germline V gives CDR1 KGHDR, CDR2 SFDVKD. This CDR3 spans 16 amino acids. Between the trimmed V and J ends, which lost 4 bases and 7 bases, there was a span of 19 bases.